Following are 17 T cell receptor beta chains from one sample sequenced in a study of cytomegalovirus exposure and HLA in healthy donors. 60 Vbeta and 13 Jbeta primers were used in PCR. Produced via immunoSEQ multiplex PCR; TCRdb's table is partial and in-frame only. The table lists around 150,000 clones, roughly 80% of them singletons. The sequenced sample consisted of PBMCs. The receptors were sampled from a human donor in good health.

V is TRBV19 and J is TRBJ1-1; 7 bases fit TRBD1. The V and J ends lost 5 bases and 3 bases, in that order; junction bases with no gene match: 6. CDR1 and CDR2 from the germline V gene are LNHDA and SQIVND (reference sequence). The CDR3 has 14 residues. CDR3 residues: CASSQGTDYTEAFF. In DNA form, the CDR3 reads TGTGCCAGTAGTCAAGGGACAGACTACACTGAAGCTTTCTTT.

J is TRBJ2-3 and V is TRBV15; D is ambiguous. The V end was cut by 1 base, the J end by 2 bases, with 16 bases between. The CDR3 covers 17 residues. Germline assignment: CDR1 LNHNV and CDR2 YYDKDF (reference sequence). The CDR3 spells CATSRGGAHHDTDTQYF. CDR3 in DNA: TGTGCCACCAGCAGAGGAGGCGCCCACCATGACACAGATACGCAGTATTTT.

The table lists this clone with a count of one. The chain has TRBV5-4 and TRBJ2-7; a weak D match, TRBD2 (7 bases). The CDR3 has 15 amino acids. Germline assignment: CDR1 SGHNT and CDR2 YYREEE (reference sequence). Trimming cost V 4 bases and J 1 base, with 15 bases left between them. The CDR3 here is CASSHVAGASYEQYF. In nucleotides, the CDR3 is TGTGCCAGCAGCCATGTGGCGGGGGCGTCCTACGAGCAGTACTTC.

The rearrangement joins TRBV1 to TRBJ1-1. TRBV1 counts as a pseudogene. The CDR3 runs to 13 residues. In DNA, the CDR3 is TGCACCAAGGCGGGGGCCGGGGGCACTGAAGCTTTCTTT. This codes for CTKAGAGGTEAFF.

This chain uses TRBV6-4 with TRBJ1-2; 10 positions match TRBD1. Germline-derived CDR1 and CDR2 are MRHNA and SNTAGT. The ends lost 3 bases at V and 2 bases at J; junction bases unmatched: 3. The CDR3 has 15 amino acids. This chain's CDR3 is CASSEGTGANYGYTF. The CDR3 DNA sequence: TGTGCCAGCAGTGAAGGGACAGGGGCGAACTATGGCTACACCTTC.

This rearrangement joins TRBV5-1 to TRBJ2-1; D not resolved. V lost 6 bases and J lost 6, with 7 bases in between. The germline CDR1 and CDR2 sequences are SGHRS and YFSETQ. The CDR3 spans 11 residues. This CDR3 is CASTIRNEQFF. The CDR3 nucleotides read TGCGCCAGCACTATTCGCAATGAGCAGTTCTTC.

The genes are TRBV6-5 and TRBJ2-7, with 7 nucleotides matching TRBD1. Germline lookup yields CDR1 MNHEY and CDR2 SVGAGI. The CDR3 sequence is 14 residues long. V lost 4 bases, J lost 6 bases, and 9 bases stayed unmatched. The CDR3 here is CASSSDTGEGEQYF. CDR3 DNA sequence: TGTGCCAGCAGTTCAGACACAGGGGAAGGCGAGCAGTACTTC.

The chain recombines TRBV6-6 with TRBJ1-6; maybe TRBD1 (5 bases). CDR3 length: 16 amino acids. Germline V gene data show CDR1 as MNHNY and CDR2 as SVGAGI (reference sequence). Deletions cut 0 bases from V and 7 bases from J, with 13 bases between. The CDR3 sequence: CASSYSRTSLNSPLHF. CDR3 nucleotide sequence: TGTGCCAGCAGTTACTCGAGGACAAGCTTGAATTCACCCCTCCACTTT.

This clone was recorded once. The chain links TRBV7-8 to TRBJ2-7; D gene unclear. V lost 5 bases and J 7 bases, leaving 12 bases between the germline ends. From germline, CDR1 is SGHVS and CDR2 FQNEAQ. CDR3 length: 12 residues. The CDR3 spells CASSPRTGEQYF. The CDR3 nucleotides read TGTGCCAGCAGCCCCCGTACGGGTGAGCAGTACTTC.

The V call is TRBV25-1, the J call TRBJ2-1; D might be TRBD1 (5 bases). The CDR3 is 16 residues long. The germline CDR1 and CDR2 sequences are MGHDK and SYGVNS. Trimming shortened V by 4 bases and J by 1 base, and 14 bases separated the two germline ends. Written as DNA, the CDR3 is TGTGCCAGCAGTGGCGACAGACTGTTATCCTACAATGAGCAGTTCTTC. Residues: CASSGDRLLSYNEQFF.

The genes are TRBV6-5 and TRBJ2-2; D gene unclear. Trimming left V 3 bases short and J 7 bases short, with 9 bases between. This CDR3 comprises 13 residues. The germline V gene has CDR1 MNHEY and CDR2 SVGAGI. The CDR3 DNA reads TGTGCCAGCAGTTATCAGCCTAGCGGGGAGCTGTTTTTT. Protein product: CASSYQPSGELFF.

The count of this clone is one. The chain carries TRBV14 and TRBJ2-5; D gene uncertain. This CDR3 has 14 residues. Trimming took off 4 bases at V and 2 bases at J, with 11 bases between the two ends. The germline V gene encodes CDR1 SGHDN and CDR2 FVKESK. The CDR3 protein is CASSLIGGQETQYF. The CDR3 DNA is TGTGCCAGCAGCCTGATCGGCGGACAAGAGACCCAGTACTTC.

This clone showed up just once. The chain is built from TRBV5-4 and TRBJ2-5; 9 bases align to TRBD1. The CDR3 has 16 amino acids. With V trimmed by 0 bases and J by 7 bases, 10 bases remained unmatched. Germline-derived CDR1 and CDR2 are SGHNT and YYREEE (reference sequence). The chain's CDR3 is CASSLEGTGPRGTQYF. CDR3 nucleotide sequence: TGTGCCAGCAGCTTGGAGGGGACAGGGCCTCGCGGGACCCAGTACTTC.

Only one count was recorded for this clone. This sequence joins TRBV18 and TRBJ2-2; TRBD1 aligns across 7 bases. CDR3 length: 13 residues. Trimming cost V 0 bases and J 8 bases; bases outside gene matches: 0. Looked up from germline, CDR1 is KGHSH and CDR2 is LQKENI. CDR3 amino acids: CASSPPGQGELFF. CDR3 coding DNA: TGTGCCAGCTCACCACCGGGACAGGGGGAGCTGTTTTTT.

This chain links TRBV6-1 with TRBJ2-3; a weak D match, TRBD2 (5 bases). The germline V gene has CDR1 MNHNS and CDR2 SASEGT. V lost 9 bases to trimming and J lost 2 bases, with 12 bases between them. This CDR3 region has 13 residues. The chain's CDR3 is CASRGLITDTQYF. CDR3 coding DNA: TGTGCCAGTAGAGGACTTATCACAGATACGCAGTATTTT.

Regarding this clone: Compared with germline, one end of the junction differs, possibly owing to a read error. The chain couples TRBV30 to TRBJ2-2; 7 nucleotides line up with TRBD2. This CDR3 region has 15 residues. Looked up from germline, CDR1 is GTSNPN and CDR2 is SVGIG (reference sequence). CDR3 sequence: CAYYFSGWCTGELLF. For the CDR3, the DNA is TGTGCCTACTACTTTAGCGGGTGGTGCACCGGGGAGCTGCTTTTT. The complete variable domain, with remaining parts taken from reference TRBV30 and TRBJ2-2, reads SQTIHQWPATLVQPVGSPLSLECTVEGTSNPNLYWYRQAAGRGLQLLFYSVGIGQISSEVPQNLSASRPQDRQFILSSKKLLLSDSGFYLCAYYFSGWCTGELLFGEGSRLTVL.

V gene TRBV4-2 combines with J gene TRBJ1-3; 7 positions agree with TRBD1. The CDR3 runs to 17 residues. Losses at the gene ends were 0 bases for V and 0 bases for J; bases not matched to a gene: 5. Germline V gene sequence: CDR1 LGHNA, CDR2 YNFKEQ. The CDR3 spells CASSQDKGQISGNTIYF. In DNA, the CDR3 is TGTGCCAGCAGCCAAGATAAGGGACAGATCTCTGGAAACACCATATATTTT.